A single sample is the source of the 17 T cell receptor beta chains below, sequenced in a study of cytomegalovirus exposure and HLA in healthy donors. The PCR contained 60 Vbeta and 13 Jbeta primers. Profiled with immunoSEQ multiplex PCR; TCRdb holds only in-frame clones, not every one. The data contain a few hundred thousand clones, about 80% of them singletons. The sample taken for sequencing was PBMCs. Receptors were obtained from a woman aged 55-69 years in good health and CMV-seropositive.

A note on this clone: At one end the junction does not follow the germline gene, possibly because of a read error. V is TRBV4-1 and J is TRBJ2-3, with D hard to call. Germline lookup yields CDR1 MGHRA and CDR2 YSYEKL. The CDR3 runs to 17 residues. The CDR3 DNA reads TGCGCCAGTAGCCGTATTGGGTCCCAGACGGGTACAGATACGCAGTATTTT. Translation gives CASSRIGSQTGTDTQYF.

The chain carries TRBV6-1 and TRBJ2-3, with 10 nucleotides matching TRBD2. CDR1 is MNHNS, CDR2 SASEGT, per germline. The CDR3 totals 16 residues. Unmatched junction bases numbered 6, after V lost 3 bases and J lost 3 bases. The CDR3 DNA follows: TGTGCCAGCAGTGACCCACTAGCGGGAATGACAGATACGCAGTATTTT. It is translated as CASSDPLAGMTDTQYF.

The J gene is TRBJ2-7, the V gene TRBV7-9; 11 bases line up with TRBD2. J gave up 3 bases and V 3 bases, and 4 bases lay outside the gene matches. This CDR3 has 15 residues. The germline V gene encodes CDR1 SEHNR and CDR2 FQNEAQ (reference sequence). The CDR3 bases are TGTGCCAGCAGCTTGGGACTAGCGGTTCGCTACGAGCAGTACTTC. Encoded protein: CASSLGLAVRYEQYF.

This clone was recorded a few times. V and J are TRBV7-3 and TRBJ2-1; 11 nucleotides line up with TRBD2. CDR3 length: 15 amino acids. J lost 6 bases, V lost 5 bases, and 6 bases had no gene match. Germline V gene lookup returns CDR1 SGHTA and CDR2 FQGTGA. CDR3: CASSPSGLAVNEQFF. In DNA form, the CDR3 reads TGTGCCAGCAGCCCATCGGGACTAGCGGTCAATGAGCAGTTCTTC.

This clone is a singleton in its sample. The V call is TRBV27, the J call TRBJ1-1; D may be TRBD1 (5 bases). This CDR3 region has 15 residues. Germline CDR1 reads MNHEY; CDR2 reads SMNVEV (reference sequence). V lost 5 bases, J lost 0 bases, and 13 bases lay in between. The CDR3 spells CASSRGLRVNTEAFF. CDR3 sequence (DNA): TGTGCCAGCAGTCGGGGACTAAGGGTGAACACTGAAGCTTTCTTT.

V gene TRBV19 combines with J gene TRBJ2-1, with 7 bases that match TRBD2. The CDR3 is 16 residues long. The ends lost 5 bases at V and 3 bases at J; junction bases unmatched: 10. Looked up from germline, CDR1 is LNHDA and CDR2 is SQIVND (reference sequence). The CDR3 loop is CASSPGLGISYNEQFF. CDR3 nucleotide sequence: TGTGCCAGTAGTCCAGGACTAGGGATAAGCTACAATGAGCAGTTCTTC.

This sequence joins TRBV9 and TRBJ2-1; TRBD2 matches at 8 bases. Germline values: CDR1 SGDLS, CDR2 YYNGEE. This CDR3 has 15 amino acids. The trim removed 3 bases at V and 0 bases at J, leaving 2 bases unmatched. The CDR3 is CASSDSGSSYNEQFF. The CDR3 DNA follows: TGTGCCAGCAGCGACAGCGGGAGCTCCTACAATGAGCAGTTCTTC.

The chain couples TRBV10-2 to TRBJ1-2; D is possibly TRBD1 (6 bases). CDR1 is WSHSY, CDR2 SAAADI, per germline. V was clipped by 6 bases and J by 5 bases, with 19 bases between them. CDR3 length: 15 residues. The CDR3 here is CASRDSTSLKYGYTF. Here the CDR3 DNA reads TGCGCCAGCAGGGACAGTACCTCTCTAAAATATGGCTACACCTTC.

The chain recombines TRBV2 with TRBJ2-3; 10 positions match TRBD2. The V segment lost 4 bases and the J segment 3 bases; nucleotides outside the gene matches: 10. The CDR3 loop spans 17 amino acids. CDR1 and CDR2 from the germline V gene are SNHLY and FYNNEI. The DNA of the CDR3 is TGTGCCAGCAGTGGTTTCGGAGCGGGAGGGCCAACAGATACGCAGTATTTT. Translation: CASSGFGAGGPTDTQYF.

This clone was picked up a small number of times. The gene calls are TRBV19 and TRBJ1-1; a weak D match, TRBD1 (5 bases). Trimming stripped 11 bases from V and 10 bases from J, with 20 bases between. Germline V gene lookup returns CDR1 LNHDA and CDR2 SQIVND (reference sequence). The length of the CDR3 is 12 residues. The CDR3 reads CAVSGGLRRAFF. The CDR3 bases are TGTGCCGTATCCGGGGGACTTCGCCGAGCTTTCTTT.

The chain carries TRBV7-8 and TRBJ1-4; no clear D gene. The CDR3 covers 16 residues. CDR1 is SGHVS, CDR2 FQNEAQ, per germline. Trimming pared 2 bases from V and 3 bases from J, leaving 13 bases between. DNA of the CDR3: TGTGCCAGCAGCTTAAGGCGTCAACGGGCTAATGAAAAACTGTTTTTT. It is translated as CASSLRRQRANEKLFF.

This clone was seen a few times. This sequence joins TRBV9 and TRBJ2-1; unclear D gene. The CDR3 extends over 15 amino acids. The germline gives CDR1 SGDLS, CDR2 YYNGEE. Trimming stripped 0 bases from V and 4 bases from J, with 11 bases between. The CDR3 sequence: CASSVDAVLYNEQFF. Written as DNA, the CDR3 is TGTGCCAGCAGCGTAGATGCGGTATTATACAATGAGCAGTTCTTC.

This clone appeared a single time. The V gene is TRBV7-9, the J gene TRBJ2-3; 12 bases line up with TRBD2. V was pared by 5 bases and J by 4 bases, with 10 bases of the junction left unmatched. The CDR3 loop spans 17 amino acids. Germline values: CDR1 SEHNR, CDR2 FQNEAQ (reference sequence). The CDR3 is CASSLPTSGSVADTQYF. CDR3 sequence (DNA): TGTGCCAGCAGCCTCCCGACTAGCGGGAGTGTAGCAGATACGCAGTATTTT.

This clone was counted a few times. This rearrangement joins TRBV6-5 to TRBJ2-5; D not certain. This CDR3 comprises 16 residues. Germline V CDR1 and CDR2: MNHEY, SVGAGI. Deletions cut 4 bases from V and 4 bases from J, with 19 bases between. The CDR3 DNA follows: TGTGCCAGCAGTTTACTGGTTAACCTCCCCCGAGAGACCCAGTACTTC. This codes for CASSLLVNLPRETQYF.

The rearrangement uses TRBV9 and TRBJ2-3; 9 nucleotides match TRBD2. The CDR3 runs 15 residues. Per germline, CDR1 SGDLS and CDR2 YYNGEE. V gave up 0 bases and J gave up 2 bases; unmatched junction bases: 1. As DNA, the CDR3 is TGTGCCAGCAGCGTAGCTAGCGGGATCACAGATACGCAGTATTTT. It translates to CASSVASGITDTQYF.

The V call is TRBV30, the J call TRBJ1-1, with TRBD1 as a possible D gene (5 bases). This CDR3 region has 12 residues. V dropped 2 bases and J dropped 8 bases, with 12 bases sitting between them. CDR1 and CDR2 from the germline V gene are GTSNPN and SVGIG (reference sequence). The CDR3 coding sequence is TGTGCCTGGAGTCTTCCGGGACTGGAAGCTTTCTTT. Translating gives CAWSLPGLEAFF.

This chain joins TRBV5-1 and TRBJ2-1, with 16 bases fitting TRBD2. Germline V CDR1 and CDR2: SGHRS, YFSETQ. The CDR3 runs 15 residues. Trimming cost V 10 bases and J 10 bases; bases outside gene matches: 11. CDR3 in DNA: TGCGCCCCCTCCCCTGGGACTAGCGGGAGGGTGGAGCAGTTCTTC. This encodes CAPSPGTSGRVEQFF.